The 26 T cell receptor beta chains presented below share a single source sample, sequenced in a study of T cell repertoires in cytomegalovirus infection. TCRdb passed the reads through MiXCR, listing each CDR3 protein once. The sample shows hundreds of thousands of distinct CDR3 sequences, 9.6% of them seen only once. The material sequenced was PBMCs. The origin of the receptors is a human donor in good health (CMV status not recorded). Some clones in this sample may be carry-over from other donors' samples.

This clonotype was seen many times. The chain has TRBV7-2 and TRBJ2-5; D is undetermined. The CDR3 runs 12 residues. CDR1 is SGHTA, CDR2 FQGNSA, per germline. The V end lost 5 bases, the J end lost 4 bases, and 8 bases lay between the germline ends. As DNA, the CDR3 is TGTGCCAGCAGCCGCCCCGTAGAGACCCAGTACTTC. Its protein product is CASSRPVETQYF.

This clonotype was counted a few times. The chain employs TRBV14 and TRBJ2-5; D call uncertain. Germline V CDR1 and CDR2: SGHDN, FVKESK. The CDR3 runs 15 residues. V was clipped by 1 base and J by 5 bases, with 14 bases between them. CDR3 DNA: TGTGCCAGCAGCCAAGCAGGAGCCTACGGTGAGACCCAGTACTTC. Translated: CASSQAGAYGETQYF.

This clonotype was detected a few times. The rearrangement uses TRBV3-1 and TRBJ2-7, with TRBD2 matching 7 bases. The CDR3 is 13 amino acids. Germline CDR1 reads LGHDT; CDR2 reads YNNKEL (reference sequence). The J segment lost 10 bases and the V segment lost 1 base, leaving 7 bases of the junction unmatched. The CDR3 spells CASSQGRESGQYF. In DNA form, the CDR3 reads TGTGCCAGCAGCCAAGGGCGGGAGTCCGGACAGTACTTC.

This clonotype showed up many times. V gene TRBV29-1 combines with J gene TRBJ1-4; D uncertain. The germline V gene has CDR1 SQVTM and CDR2 ANQGSEA. V dropped 6 bases and J dropped 5 bases, with 10 bases sitting between them. CDR3 length equals 12 residues. This CDR3 reads CSVTTGNEKLFF. CDR3 DNA sequence: TGCAGCGTAACGACGGGGAATGAAAAACTGTTTTTT.

This clonotype appeared many times. This chain connects TRBV7-2 to TRBJ1-1; D not certain. Germline-derived CDR1 and CDR2 are SGHTA and FQGNSA. CDR3 length: 14 residues. Trimming cost V 1 base and J 1 base, with 7 bases left between them. The CDR3 DNA reads TGTGCCAGCAGCTTAGTCGCTCGGAACACTGAAGCTTTCTTT. Translation gives CASSLVARNTEAFF.

This clonotype was picked up many times. The chain has TRBV7-2 and TRBJ2-4, with 7 positions matching TRBD2. This CDR3 has 18 amino acids. Per germline, CDR1 SGHTA and CDR2 FQGNSA. V was clipped by 0 bases and J by 0 bases; unmatched bases: 8. The CDR3 nucleotides read TGTGCCAGCAGCTTAGCGACTAGCTTTGAATCAGCCAAAAACATTCAGTACTTC. Its translation: CASSLATSFESAKNIQYF.

J is TRBJ2-7 and V is TRBV18; D gene uncertain. Trimming shortened V by 1 base and J by 0 bases, and 7 bases separated the two germline ends. Germline V gene data show CDR1 as KGHSH and CDR2 as LQKENI. The CDR3 is 14 amino acids. The CDR3 reads CASSPLPDSYEQYV. In DNA form, the CDR3 reads TGTGCCAGCTCACCACTCCCCGACTCCTACGAGCAGTACGTC.

V and J are TRBV19 and TRBJ1-2; maybe TRBD1 (5 bases). Germline V lookup: CDR1 LNHDA, CDR2 SQIVND (reference sequence). CDR3 length equals 15 residues. With 0 bases removed from V and 4 bases from J, the gap between germline ends came to 12 bases. CDR3 sequence (DNA): TGTGCCAGTAGTATAGAATCGCAGGGACGCTATGGCTACACCTTC. The encoded protein is CASSIESQGRYGYTF.

This clonotype showed up many times. The J gene is TRBJ2-2, the V gene TRBV12-3 or TRBV12-4, with D tentatively TRBD1 (6 bases). Trimming stripped 11 bases from V and 0 bases from J, with 19 bases between. The CDR3 sequence is 16 residues long. CDR3 protein: CACKPGTFANTGELFF. The CDR3 bases are TGTGCCTGTAAACCCGGGACATTCGCGAACACCGGGGAGCTGTTTTTT.

This clonotype showed up many times. The J gene is TRBJ2-6, the V gene TRBV5-6, with TRBD1 matching 7 bases. V lost 3 bases to trimming and J lost 0 bases; unmatched junction nucleotides: 6. Germline V gene lookup returns CDR1 SGHDT and CDR2 YYEEEE. This CDR3 has 17 residues. CDR3 DNA sequence: TGTGCCAGCAGCTGGGGACAGCTCAACTCTGGGGCCAACGTCCTGACTTTC. Amino acids: CASSWGQLNSGANVLTF.

This clonotype has more than one count but fewer than ten. This chain uses TRBV18 with TRBJ1-2, with TRBD1 matching over 8 bases. Germline V lookup: CDR1 KGHSH, CDR2 LQKENI. Germline trimming cut 6 bases from V and 4 bases from J; bases unmatched to any gene: 7. The CDR3 covers 14 residues. In DNA, the CDR3 is TGTGCCAGCTCTCCGGGACAGGCCCTCTATGGCTACACCTTC. Protein: CASSPGQALYGYTF.

This clonotype was detected many times. This chain links TRBV7-9 with TRBJ1-1; 8 bases fit TRBD1. CDR3 length: 15 amino acids. After removal of 4 bases from V and 5 bases from J, the junction contained 9 bases not matched to a gene. The germline gives CDR1 SEHNR, CDR2 FQNEAQ (reference sequence). CDR3 loop: CASSSLQGAKTEAFF. The CDR3, as DNA: TGTGCCAGCAGCTCACTTCAGGGGGCGAAGACTGAAGCTTTCTTT.

This clonotype was detected many times. The chain combines TRBV7-2 with TRBJ1-6; 8 nucleotides match TRBD1. The CDR3 is 15 residues long. Germline CDR1 is SGHTA and CDR2 is FQGNSA. J gave up 10 bases and V 0 bases, and 5 bases lay outside the gene matches. The CDR3 is CASSLAGQGASPLHF. Here the CDR3 DNA reads TGTGCCAGCAGCTTAGCGGGTCAGGGGGCCTCACCCCTCCACTTT.

This clonotype has at least ten counts. The V call is TRBV15, the J call TRBJ2-5, with 12 bases lining up with TRBD2. The germline gives CDR1 LNHNV, CDR2 YYDKDF (reference sequence). The length of the CDR3 is 14 residues. V lost 8 bases and J lost 5; bases outside the gene matches: 6. The CDR3: CATSSGGVRETQYF. The CDR3 DNA sequence: TGTGCCACCTCTAGCGGGGGGGTGCGCGAGACCCAGTACTTC. Together with reference TRBV15 and TRBJ2-5, the CDR3 gives the full variable domain: DAMVIQNPRYQVTQFGKPVTLSCSQTLNHNVMYWYQQKSSQAPKLLFHYYDKDFNNEADTPDNFQSRRPNTSFCFLDIRSPGLGDTAMYLCATSSGGVRETQYFGPGTRLLVL.

This clonotype has at least ten counts. The chain is built from TRBV7-9 and TRBJ1-6; no clear D gene. Germline CDR1 SEHNR, CDR2 FQNEAQ (reference sequence). V was clipped by 7 bases and J by 11 bases, with 12 bases between them. The CDR3 consists of 12 residues. The CDR3 DNA is TGTGCCAGCACCCAGACCCCCGCACCCCTCCACTTT. The encoded protein is CASTQTPAPLHF.

This clonotype was seen repeatedly, ten times or more. The gene calls are TRBV7-2 and TRBJ2-5; D gene uncertain. Deletions cut 5 bases from V and 8 bases from J, with 18 bases between. Germline V gene data show CDR1 as SGHTA and CDR2 as FQGNSA. This CDR3 is 14 amino acids long. The CDR3 DNA sequence: TGTGCCAGCAGCCCCTGGGTCGCCGGAGAAACCCAGTACTTC. This encodes CASSPWVAGETQYF. The variable domain in full, with the rest retrieved from reference TRBV7-2 and TRBJ2-5, is GAGVSQSPSNKVTEKGKDVELRCDPISGHTALYWYRQSLGQGLEFLIYFQGNSAPDKSGLPSDRFSAERTGGSVSTLTIQRTQQEDSAVYLCASSPWVAGETQYFGPGTRLLVL.

The table lists this clonotype with a few counts. The V gene is TRBV5-1, the J gene TRBJ2-2; TRBD1 matches at 10 bases. Germline trimming cut 4 bases from V and 1 base from J; bases unmatched to any gene: 13. In germline, CDR1 is SGHRS, CDR2 YFSETQ. This CDR3 region has 19 residues. This CDR3 is CASSPGTGESRVNTGELFF. CDR3 nucleotide sequence: TGCGCCAGCAGCCCTGGGACAGGGGAAAGCAGGGTGAACACCGGGGAGCTGTTTTTT. Together with reference TRBV5-1 and TRBJ2-2, the CDR3 gives the full variable domain: KAGVTQTPRYLIKTRGQQVTLSCSPISGHRSVSWYQQTPGQGLQFLFEYFSETQRNKGNFPGRFSGRQFSNSRSEMNVSTLELGDSALYLCASSPGTGESRVNTGELFFGEGSRLTVL.

This clonotype was counted at least ten times. V gene TRBV7-2 combines with J gene TRBJ1-2; D perhaps matches TRBD1 (6 bases). There are 15 residues in the CDR3. The V end was cut by 3 bases, the J end by 5 bases, with 16 bases between. In germline, CDR1 is SGHTA, CDR2 FQGNSA. In DNA, the CDR3 is TGTGCCAGCAGCTTCGGACAGTCCAGCCGGTATGGCTACACCTTC. This encodes CASSFGQSSRYGYTF.

There are many counts of this clonotype. This chain joins TRBV6-6 and TRBJ2-5; tentatively, D is TRBD1 (6 bases). In germline, CDR1 is MNHNY, CDR2 SVGAGI (reference sequence). This CDR3 comprises 13 residues. Trimming cost V 4 bases and J 4 bases, with 10 bases left between them. In nucleotides, the CDR3 is TGTGCCAGCAGTTCTCAGGGGTTAGAGACCCAGTACTTC. This sequence encodes CASSSQGLETQYF.

This clonotype was seen at least ten times. The V gene is TRBV13, the J gene TRBJ2-1, with TRBD1 identical over 10 bases. The CDR3 extends over 15 amino acids. V lost 5 bases to trimming and J lost 4 bases; unmatched junction nucleotides: 5. Looked up from germline, CDR1 is PRHDT and CDR2 is FYEKMQ (reference sequence). The CDR3 is CASSVRDRGYNEQFF. DNA of the CDR3: TGTGCCAGCAGCGTCCGGGACAGGGGTTACAATGAGCAGTTCTTC.

This clonotype was observed at least ten times. The chain joins TRBV19 to TRBJ1-2; the D gene is possibly TRBD1 (5 bases). The germline gives CDR1 LNHDA, CDR2 SQIVND (reference sequence). V was clipped by 8 bases and J by 10 bases, with 8 bases between them. The CDR3 loop spans 9 amino acids. Written as DNA, the CDR3 is TGTGCCAGTGGGACCAACTACACCTTC. Encoded protein: CASGTNYTF.

This clonotype has at least ten counts. The rearrangement joins TRBV29-1 to TRBJ2-1; D perhaps matches TRBD2 (5 bases). Trimming removed 4 bases at V and 4 bases at J, with 14 bases between. Germline CDR1 reads SQVTM; CDR2 reads ANQGSEA. This CDR3 spans 14 amino acids. Written as DNA, the CDR3 is TGCAGCGTTGTAATGCAAGCGGAGTACAATGAGCAGTTCTTC. Residues: CSVVMQAEYNEQFF.

At least ten counts were recorded for this clonotype. The chain combines TRBV7-8 with TRBJ2-5, with TRBD1 matching 7 bases. CDR1 and CDR2 (germline): SGHVS, FQNEAQ. CDR3 length: 15 amino acids. J gave up 3 bases and V 4 bases, and 8 bases lay outside the gene matches. The CDR3 region has the DNA TGTGCCAGCAGCTCCGGGACAGCGATTGAAGAGACCCAGTACTTC. This gives the protein CASSSGTAIEETQYF.

As for this clonotype: A much larger clone is a single base away; this may be a read error. The CDR3 loop is CASGEGPSSYEQYF. Written as DNA, the CDR3 is TGTGCCAGCGGTGAAGGGCCGTCCTCCTACGAGCAGTACTTC. The chain is built from TRBV25-1 and TRBJ2-7; no reliable D call. Germline V gives CDR1 MGHDK, CDR2 SYGVNS. This CDR3 is 14 amino acids long.

This clonotype was observed at least ten times. This sequence joins TRBV28 and TRBJ1-1; D remains ambiguous. V lost 5 bases, J lost 0 bases, and 10 bases lay in between. Per germline, CDR1 MDHEN and CDR2 SYDVKM. The CDR3 is made up of 14 amino acids. The CDR3 DNA sequence: TGTGCCAGCAGTAACAGCCTCTTGAACACTGAAGCTTTCTTT. Protein product: CASSNSLLNTEAFF.

This clonotype has at least ten counts. J is TRBJ2-1 and V is TRBV28, with D tentatively TRBD2 (6 bases). Trimming took off 5 bases at V and 9 bases at J, with 14 bases between the two ends. Germline loops: CDR1 MDHEN, CDR2 SYDVKM. The CDR3 is 13 amino acids. CDR3 sequence (DNA): TGTGCCAGCAGTCAACTAGCCTCCGGTGAGCAGTTCTTC. It encodes CASSQLASGEQFF.